The text below deals with one T cell receptor (beta chain). Its antigen remains unidentified. Amplified TCR beta CDR3 regions derived from RNA transcripts. TCR CDR3 regions were first amplified by RT-PCR with HTBI primers. From the multiplex PCR reads, TCRdb called clonotypes with MiXCR, one entry per CDR3 protein. Of roughly 530,000 distinct CDR3 sequences in the sample, over 15% were seen once. This entry belongs to a study of T cells in Graves' hyperthyroidism and ophthalmopathy. Study outcomes and limitations: Ophthalmopathy stood apart from stable hyperthyroidism in a 13 V-J model. Blood also held most thyroid clonotypes expanded beyond 0.001.

This clonotype was sampled from a young woman with Graves' ophthalmopathy. The sequencing sample was made of blood.

The CDR3 loop is CASSEVTGPKNIQYF. CDR3 coding DNA: TGTGCCAGCAGTGAAGTGACGGGCCCCAAAAACATTCAGTACTTC. The J gene is TRBJ2-4, the V gene TRBV6-1; D gene uncertain. The CDR3 is made up of 15 amino acids. The germline CDR1 and CDR2 sequences are MNHNS and SASEGT. V was clipped by 1 base and J by 2 bases, with 9 bases between them.